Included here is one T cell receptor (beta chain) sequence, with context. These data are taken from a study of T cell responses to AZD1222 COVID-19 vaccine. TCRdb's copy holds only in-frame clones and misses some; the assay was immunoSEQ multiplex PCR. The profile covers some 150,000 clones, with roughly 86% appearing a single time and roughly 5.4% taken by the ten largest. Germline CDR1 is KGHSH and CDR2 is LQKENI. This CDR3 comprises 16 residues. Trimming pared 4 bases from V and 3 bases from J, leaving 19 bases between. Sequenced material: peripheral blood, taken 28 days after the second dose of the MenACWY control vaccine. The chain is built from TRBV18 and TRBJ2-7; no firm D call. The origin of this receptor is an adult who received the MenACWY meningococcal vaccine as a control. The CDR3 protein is CASSRTSSPFGYEQYF. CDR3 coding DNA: TGTGCCAGCTCACGCACTTCTAGTCCATTTGGCTACGAGCAGTACTTC.